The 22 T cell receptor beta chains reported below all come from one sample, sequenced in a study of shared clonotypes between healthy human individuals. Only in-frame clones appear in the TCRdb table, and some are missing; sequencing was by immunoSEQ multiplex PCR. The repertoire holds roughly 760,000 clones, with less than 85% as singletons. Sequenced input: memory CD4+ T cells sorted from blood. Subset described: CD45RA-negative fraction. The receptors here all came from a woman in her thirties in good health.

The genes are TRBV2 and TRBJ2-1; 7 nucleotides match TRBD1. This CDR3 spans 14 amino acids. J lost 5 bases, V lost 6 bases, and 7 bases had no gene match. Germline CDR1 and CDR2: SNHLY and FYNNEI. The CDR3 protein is CASRGTALNNEQFF. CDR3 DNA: TGTGCCAGCAGGGGGACAGCACTGAACAATGAGCAGTTCTTC.

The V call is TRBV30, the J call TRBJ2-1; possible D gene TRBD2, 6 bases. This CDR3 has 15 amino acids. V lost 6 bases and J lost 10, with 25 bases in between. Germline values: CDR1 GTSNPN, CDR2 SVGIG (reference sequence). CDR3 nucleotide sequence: TGTGCCTGCAGACGAGGGACTCTACGATTTGGAGAGCAGTTCTTC. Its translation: CACRRGTLRFGEQFF. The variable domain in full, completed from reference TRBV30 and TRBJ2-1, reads SQTIHQWPATLVQPVGSPLSLECTVEGTSNPNLYWYRQAAGRGLQLLFYSVGIGQISSEVPQNLSASRPQDRQFILSSKKLLLSDSGFYLCACRRGTLRFGEQFFGPGTRLTVL.

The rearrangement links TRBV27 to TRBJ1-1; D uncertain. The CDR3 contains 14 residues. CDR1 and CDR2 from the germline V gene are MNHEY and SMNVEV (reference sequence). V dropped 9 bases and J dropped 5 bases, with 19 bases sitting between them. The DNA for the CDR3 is TGTGCCAGTTCTCAGGAGGGAGGATATACTGAAGCTTTCTTT. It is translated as CASSQEGGYTEAFF.

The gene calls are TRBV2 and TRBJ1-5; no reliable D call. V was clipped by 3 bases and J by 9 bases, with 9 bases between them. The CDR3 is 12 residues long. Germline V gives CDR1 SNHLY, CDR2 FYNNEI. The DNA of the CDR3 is TGTGCCAGCAGTGACGAGCGAAGGCCCCAGCATTTT. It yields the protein CASSDERRPQHF. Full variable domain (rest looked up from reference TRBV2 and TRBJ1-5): EPEVTQTPSHQVTQMGQEVILRCVPISNHLYFYWYRQILGQKVEFLVSFYNNEISEKSEIFDDQFSVERPDGSNFTLKIRSTKLEDSAMYFCASSDERRPQHFGDGTRLSIL.

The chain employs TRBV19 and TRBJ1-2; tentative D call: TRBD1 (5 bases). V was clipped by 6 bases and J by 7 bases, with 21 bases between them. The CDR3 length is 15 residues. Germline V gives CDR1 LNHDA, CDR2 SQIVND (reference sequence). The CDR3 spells CASRRGGASGLGYTF. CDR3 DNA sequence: TGTGCCAGTAGAAGAGGTGGGGCTTCGGGGCTTGGCTACACCTTC.

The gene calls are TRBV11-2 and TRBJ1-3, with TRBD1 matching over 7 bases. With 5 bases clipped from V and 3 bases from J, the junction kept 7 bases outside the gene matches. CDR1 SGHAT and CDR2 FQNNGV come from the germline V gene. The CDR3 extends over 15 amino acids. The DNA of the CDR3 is TGTGCCAGCAGCCTGACAGGGTCTTATGGAAACACCATATATTTT. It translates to CASSLTGSYGNTIYF.

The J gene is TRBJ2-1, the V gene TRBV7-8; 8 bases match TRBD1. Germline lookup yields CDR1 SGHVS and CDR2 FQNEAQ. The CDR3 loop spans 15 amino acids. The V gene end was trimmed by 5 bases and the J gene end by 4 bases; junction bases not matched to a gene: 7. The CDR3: CASSAGQGKYNEQFF. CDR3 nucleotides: TGTGCCAGCAGCGCTGGACAGGGTAAATACAATGAGCAGTTCTTC.

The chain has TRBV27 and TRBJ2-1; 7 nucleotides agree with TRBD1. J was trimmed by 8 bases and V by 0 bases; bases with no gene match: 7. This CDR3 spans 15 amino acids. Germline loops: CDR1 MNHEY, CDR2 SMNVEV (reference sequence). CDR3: CASSLSFRQGDEQFF. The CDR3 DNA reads TGTGCCAGCAGTTTATCCTTCCGACAGGGCGATGAGCAGTTCTTC.

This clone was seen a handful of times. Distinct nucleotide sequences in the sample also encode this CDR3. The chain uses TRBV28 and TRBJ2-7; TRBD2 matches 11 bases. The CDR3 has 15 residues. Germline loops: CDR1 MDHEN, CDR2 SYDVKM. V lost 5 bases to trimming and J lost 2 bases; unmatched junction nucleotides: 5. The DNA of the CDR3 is TGTGCCAGCAGTCCAACTAGCGGGGGAACCTACGAGCAGTACTTC. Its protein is CASSPTSGGTYEQYF.

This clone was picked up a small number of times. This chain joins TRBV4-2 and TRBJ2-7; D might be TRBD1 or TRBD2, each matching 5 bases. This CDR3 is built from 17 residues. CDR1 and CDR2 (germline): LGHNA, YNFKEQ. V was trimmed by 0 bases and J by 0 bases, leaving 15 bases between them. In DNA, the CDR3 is TGTGCCAGCAGCCAAGATCTCGGGACGGGCAGCTCCTACGAGCAGTACTTC. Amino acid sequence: CASSQDLGTGSSYEQYF.

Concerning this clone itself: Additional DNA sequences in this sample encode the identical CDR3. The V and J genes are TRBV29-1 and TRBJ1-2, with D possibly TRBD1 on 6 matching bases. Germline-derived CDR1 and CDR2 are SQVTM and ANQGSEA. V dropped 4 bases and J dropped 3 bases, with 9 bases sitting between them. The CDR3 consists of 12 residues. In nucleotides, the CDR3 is TGCAGCGTTGCAGGACAGCACTATGGCTACACCTTC. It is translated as CSVAGQHYGYTF. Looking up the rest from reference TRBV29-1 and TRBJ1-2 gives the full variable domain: SAVISQKPSRDICQRGTSLTIQCQVDSQVTMMFWYRQQPGQSLTLIATANQGSEATYESGFVIDKFPISRPNLTFSTLTVSNMSPEDSSIYLCSVAGQHYGYTFGSGTRLTVV.

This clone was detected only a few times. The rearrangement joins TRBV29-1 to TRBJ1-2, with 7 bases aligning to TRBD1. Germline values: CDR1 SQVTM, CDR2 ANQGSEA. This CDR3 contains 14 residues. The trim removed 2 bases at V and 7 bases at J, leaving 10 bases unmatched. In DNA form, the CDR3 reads TGCAGCGTTGAATTGGCAGGGGGATTGGGTGGCTACACCTTC. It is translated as CSVELAGGLGGYTF.

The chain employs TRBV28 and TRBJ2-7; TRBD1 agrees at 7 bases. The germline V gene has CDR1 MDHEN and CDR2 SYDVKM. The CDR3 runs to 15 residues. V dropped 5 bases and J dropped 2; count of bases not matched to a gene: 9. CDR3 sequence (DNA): TGTGCCAGCAGTCCTATTAGACAGGGTGCCTACGAGCAGTACTTC. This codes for CASSPIRQGAYEQYF.

The CDR3 sequence is CASSKGWHQPQHF. The CDR3 DNA is TGTGCCAGCAGTAAGGGTTGGCATCAGCCCCAGCATTTT. The chain employs TRBV28 and TRBJ1-5; D is undetermined. V shed 5 bases and J shed 5 bases, with 10 bases lying between them. Germline V gene sequence: CDR1 MDHEN, CDR2 SYDVKM. There are 13 residues in the CDR3.

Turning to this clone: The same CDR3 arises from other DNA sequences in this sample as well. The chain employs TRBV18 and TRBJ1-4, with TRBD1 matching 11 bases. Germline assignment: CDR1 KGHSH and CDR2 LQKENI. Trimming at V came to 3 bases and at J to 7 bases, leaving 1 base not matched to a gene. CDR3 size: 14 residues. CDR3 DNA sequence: TGTGCCAGCTCACCGGGACAGGGGGTTGAAAAACTGTTTTTT. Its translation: CASSPGQGVEKLFF.

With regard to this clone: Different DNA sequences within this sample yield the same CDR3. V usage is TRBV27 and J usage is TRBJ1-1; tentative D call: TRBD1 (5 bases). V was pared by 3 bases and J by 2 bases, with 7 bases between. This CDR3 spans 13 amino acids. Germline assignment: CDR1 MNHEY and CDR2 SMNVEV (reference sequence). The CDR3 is CASSFTGNTEAFF. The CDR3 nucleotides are TGTGCCAGCAGTTTCACAGGCAACACTGAAGCTTTCTTT.

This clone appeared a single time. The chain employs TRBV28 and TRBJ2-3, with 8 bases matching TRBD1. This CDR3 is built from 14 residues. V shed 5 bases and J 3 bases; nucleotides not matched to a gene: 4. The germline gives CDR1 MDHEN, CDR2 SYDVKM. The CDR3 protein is CASSRQGFTDTQYF. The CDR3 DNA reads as TGTGCCAGCAGTCGACAGGGGTTTACAGATACGCAGTATTTT.

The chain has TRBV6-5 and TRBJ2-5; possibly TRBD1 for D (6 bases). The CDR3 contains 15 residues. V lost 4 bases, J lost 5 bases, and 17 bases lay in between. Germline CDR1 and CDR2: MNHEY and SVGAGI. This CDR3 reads CASSWGRSAGETQYF. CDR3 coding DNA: TGTGCCAGCAGTTGGGGGCGCTCCGCCGGGGAGACCCAGTACTTC.

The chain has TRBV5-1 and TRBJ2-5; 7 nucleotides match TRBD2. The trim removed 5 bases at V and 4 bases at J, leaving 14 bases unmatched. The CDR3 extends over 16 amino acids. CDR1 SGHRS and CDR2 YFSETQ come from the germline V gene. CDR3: CASRHTYPGGRETQYF. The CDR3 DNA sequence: TGCGCCAGCAGACACACTTATCCGGGAGGAAGAGAGACCCAGTACTTC.

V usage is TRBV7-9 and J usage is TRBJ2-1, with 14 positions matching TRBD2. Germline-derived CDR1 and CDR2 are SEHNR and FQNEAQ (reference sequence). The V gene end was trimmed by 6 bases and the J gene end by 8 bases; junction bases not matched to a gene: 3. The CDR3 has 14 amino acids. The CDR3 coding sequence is TGTGCCAGCAGAGGACTAGCGGGAGGTTATGAGCAGTTCTTC. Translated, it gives CASRGLAGGYEQFF.

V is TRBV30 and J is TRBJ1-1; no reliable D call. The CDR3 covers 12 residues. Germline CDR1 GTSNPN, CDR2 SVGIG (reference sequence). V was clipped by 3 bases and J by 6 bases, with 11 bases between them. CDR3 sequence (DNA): TGTGCCTGGAGAGGTGAGACCGCTGAAGCTTTCTTT. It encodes CAWRGETAEAFF.

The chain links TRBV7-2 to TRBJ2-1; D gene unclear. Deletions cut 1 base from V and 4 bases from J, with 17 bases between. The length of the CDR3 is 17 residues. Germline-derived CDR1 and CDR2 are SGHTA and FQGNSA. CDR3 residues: CASSLGSTQRSYNEQFF. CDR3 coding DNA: TGTGCCAGCAGCTTAGGTTCGACACAGAGGAGTTACAATGAGCAGTTCTTC.